This TCR beta chain was identified in a study of regulatory T cells in long-lasting Graves disease. TCR beta libraries were built with iRepertoire HTBI primers and Arm-PCR of CDR3 regions. A single record per CDR3 protein comes from TCRdb applying MiXCR to the multiplex PCR reads. This sample carries 450,000 to 600,000 distinct CDR3 sequences, under 20% of them seen once, and the ten largest clones take 9.5% to 15%. The time point here: newly diagnosed GD, antithyroid drugs for less than 3 months. Following extraction of RNA from PBMCs, that RNA was used to make the TCR library. This clonotype has at least ten counts. As yet, its antigen is unknown. This CDR3 region has 16 residues. Trimming took 0 bases from V and 10 from J, leaving 19 bases between them. Germline V gene lookup returns CDR1 SGHAT and CDR2 FQNNGV. Study-level findings and limits: Those with persistent Graves' had less TCR diversity than newly diagnosed patients. Blood alone, not thyroid tissue, was studied.

This sample was shared with a second study, whose subject was T cells in Graves' hyperthyroidism and ophthalmopathy.

The sample was peripheral blood mononuclear cells (PBMCs), taken at new diagnosis, from a patient treated with antithyroid drugs. The genes are TRBV11-2 and TRBJ2-1; perhaps TRBD2 as D (6 bases). The sequence was obtained from a man aged 35 to 55 with Graves disease. CDR3 in DNA: TGTGCCAGCAGCTTAGATCGTGGGAGGCCCCACAGGGAGCAGTTCTTC. Amino acid sequence: CASSLDRGRPHREQFF.